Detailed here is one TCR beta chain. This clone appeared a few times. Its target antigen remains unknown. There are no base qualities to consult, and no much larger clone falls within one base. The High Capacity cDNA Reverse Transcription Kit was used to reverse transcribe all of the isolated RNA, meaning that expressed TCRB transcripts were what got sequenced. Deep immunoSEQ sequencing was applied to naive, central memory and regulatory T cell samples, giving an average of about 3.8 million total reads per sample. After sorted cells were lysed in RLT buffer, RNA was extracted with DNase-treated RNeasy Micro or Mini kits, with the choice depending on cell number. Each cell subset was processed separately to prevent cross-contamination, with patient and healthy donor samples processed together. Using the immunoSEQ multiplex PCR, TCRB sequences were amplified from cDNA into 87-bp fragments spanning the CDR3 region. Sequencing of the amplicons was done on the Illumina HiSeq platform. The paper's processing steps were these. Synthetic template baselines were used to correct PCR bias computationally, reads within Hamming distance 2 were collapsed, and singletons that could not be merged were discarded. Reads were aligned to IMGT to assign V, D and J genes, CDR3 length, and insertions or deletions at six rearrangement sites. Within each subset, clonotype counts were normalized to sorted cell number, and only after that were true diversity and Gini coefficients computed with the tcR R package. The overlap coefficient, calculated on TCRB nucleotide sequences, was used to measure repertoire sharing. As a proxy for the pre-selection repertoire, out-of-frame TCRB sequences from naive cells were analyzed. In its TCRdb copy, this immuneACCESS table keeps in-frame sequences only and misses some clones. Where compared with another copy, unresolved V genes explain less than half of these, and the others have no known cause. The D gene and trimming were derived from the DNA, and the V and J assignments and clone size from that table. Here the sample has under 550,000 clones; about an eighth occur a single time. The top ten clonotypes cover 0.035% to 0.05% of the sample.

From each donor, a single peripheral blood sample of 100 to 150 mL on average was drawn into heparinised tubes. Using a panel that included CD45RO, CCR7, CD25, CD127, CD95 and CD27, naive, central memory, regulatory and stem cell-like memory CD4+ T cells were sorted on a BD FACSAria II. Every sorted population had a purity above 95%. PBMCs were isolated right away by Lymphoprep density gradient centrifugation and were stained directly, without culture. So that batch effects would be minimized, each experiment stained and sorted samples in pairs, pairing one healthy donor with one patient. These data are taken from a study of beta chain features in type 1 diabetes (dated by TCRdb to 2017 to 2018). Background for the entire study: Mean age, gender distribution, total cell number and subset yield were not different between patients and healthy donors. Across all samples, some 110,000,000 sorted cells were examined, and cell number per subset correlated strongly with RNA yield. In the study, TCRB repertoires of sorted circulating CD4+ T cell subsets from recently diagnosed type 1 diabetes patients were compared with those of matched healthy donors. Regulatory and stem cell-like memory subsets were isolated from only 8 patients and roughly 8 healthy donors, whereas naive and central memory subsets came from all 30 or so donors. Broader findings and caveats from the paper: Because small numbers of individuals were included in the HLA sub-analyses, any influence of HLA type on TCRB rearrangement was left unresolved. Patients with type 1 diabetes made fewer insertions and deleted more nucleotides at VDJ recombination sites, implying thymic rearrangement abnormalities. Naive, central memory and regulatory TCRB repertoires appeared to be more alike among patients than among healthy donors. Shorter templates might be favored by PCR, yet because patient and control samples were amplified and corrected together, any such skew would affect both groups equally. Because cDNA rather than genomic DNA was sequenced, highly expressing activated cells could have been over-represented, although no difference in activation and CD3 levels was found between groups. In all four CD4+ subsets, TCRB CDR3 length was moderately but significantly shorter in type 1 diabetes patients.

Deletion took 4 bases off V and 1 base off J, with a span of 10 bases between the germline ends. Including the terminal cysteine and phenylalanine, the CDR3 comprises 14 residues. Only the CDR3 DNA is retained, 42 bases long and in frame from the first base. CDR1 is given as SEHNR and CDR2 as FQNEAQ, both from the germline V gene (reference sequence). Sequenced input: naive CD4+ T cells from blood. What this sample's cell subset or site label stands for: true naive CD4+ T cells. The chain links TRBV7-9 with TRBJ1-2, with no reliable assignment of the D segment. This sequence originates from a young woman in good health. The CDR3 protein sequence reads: CASSSNYVNYGYTF. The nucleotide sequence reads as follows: TGTGCCAGCAGCTCCAACTATGTTAACTATGGCTACACCTTC.